Listed below are T cell receptor beta chains from one sample, sequenced in a study of cytomegalovirus exposure and HLA in healthy donors. The table came from immunoSEQ multiplex PCR; TCRdb's copy has only in-frame clones and leaves some out. Of some 180,000 clones listed, roughly 77% were seen once; the top ten hold roughly 3.1%. Specimen: PBMCs. Every receptor here comes from a man aged 35 to 55 in good health and CMV-seropositive. CDR3s include the opening cysteine and the closing phenylalanine or tryptophan. The D gene is left open where the match is weak. Some rows mark clone size as missing; the rest say once, few, many or name a class of expanded clone.

v_call: TRBV6-5; d_call: TRBD1; clone_size: .; j_call: TRBJ1-1; cdr3_aa: CASSVKDRGGRF; cdr3_nt: TGTGCCAGCAGTGTAAAGGACAGGGGAGGCCGTTTT
v_call: TRBV6-5; d_call: TRBD1; clone_size: .; j_call: TRBJ1-1; cdr3_aa: CASSSDRLATEAFF; cdr3_nt: TGTGCCAGCAGTTCGGACAGGCTCGCCACTGAAGCTTTCTTT
v_call: TRBV9; d_call: .; clone_size: .; j_call: TRBJ2-1; cdr3_aa: CASSVALRGKTYNEQFF; cdr3_nt: TGTGCCAGCAGCGTAGCGCTTAGAGGGAAGACCTACAATGAGCAGTTCTTC
v_call: TRBV4-2; d_call: TRBD1; clone_size: .; j_call: TRBJ1-2; cdr3_aa: CASSQEGTGSLRGYTF; cdr3_nt: TGTGCCAGCAGCCAAGAGGGGACAGGGAGTTTAAGGGGCTACACCTTC
v_call: TRBV7-9; d_call: TRBD1; clone_size: .; j_call: TRBJ2-3; cdr3_aa: CASSRDRVSTDTQYF; cdr3_nt: TGTGCCAGCAGCCGGGACAGGGTTAGCACAGATACGCAGTATTTT
v_call: TRBV29-1; d_call: TRBD1; clone_size: .; j_call: TRBJ2-7; cdr3_aa: CSVLRDRGGFEQYF; cdr3_nt: TGCAGCGTGCTCCGCGACAGGGGTGGTTTCGAGCAGTACTTC
v_call: TRBV7-3; d_call: .; clone_size: few; j_call: TRBJ2-1; cdr3_aa: CASSLTTDNEQFF; cdr3_nt: TGTGCCAGCAGCTTAACGACAGACAATGAGCAGTTCTTC
v_call: TRBV7-9; d_call: TRBD1; clone_size: .; j_call: TRBJ1-4; cdr3_aa: CASSSGGSTNEKLFF; cdr3_nt: TGTGCCAGCAGCTCAGGGGGCAGTACGAATGAAAAACTGTTTTTT
v_call: TRBV29-1; d_call: .; clone_size: .; j_call: TRBJ2-3; cdr3_aa: CSVAASTDTQYF; cdr3_nt: TGCAGCGTCGCGGCAAGCACAGATACGCAGTATTTT
v_call: TRBV12-1; d_call: .; clone_size: .; j_call: TRBJ2-1; cdr3_aa: CASSFLNVLAGGPPLDEQFF; cdr3_nt: TGTGCCAGCAGCTTTTTAAATGTGCTAGCGGGAGGGCCCCCCCTCGATGAGCAGTTCTTC
v_call: TRBV27; d_call: .; clone_size: .; j_call: TRBJ2-3; cdr3_aa: CASSLSGASDTQYF; cdr3_nt: TGTGCCAGCAGTTTATCGGGGGCATCAGATACGCAGTATTTT
v_call: TRBV7-3; d_call: TRBD1; clone_size: few; j_call: TRBJ2-1; cdr3_aa: CASSYGQGSYNEQFF; cdr3_nt: TGTGCCAGCAGCTACGGACAGGGCTCCTACAATGAGCAGTTCTTC
v_call: TRBV5-1; d_call: TRBD1; clone_size: .; j_call: TRBJ1-1; cdr3_aa: CASSSRTGEAFF; cdr3_nt: TGCGCCAGCAGCTCCCGGACAGGGGAAGCTTTCTTT
v_call: TRBV5-6; d_call: TRBD1; clone_size: .; j_call: TRBJ1-6; cdr3_aa: CASTRGGADSPLHF; cdr3_nt: TGTGCCAGCACCAGAGGGGGCGCCGATTCACCCCTCCACTTT
v_call: TRBV27; d_call: TRBD2; clone_size: .; j_call: TRBJ2-3; cdr3_aa: CASRPSGGGGTDTQYF; cdr3_nt: TGTGCCAGCAGGCCTAGCGGGGGGGGCGGGACAGATACGCAGTATTTT